This T cell receptor beta chain was sequenced for a study of blood T cell repertoires in COVID-19. Per germline, CDR1 LNHDA and CDR2 SQIVND (reference sequence). Trimming stripped 4 bases from V and 3 bases from J, with 16 bases between. This CDR3 is 16 amino acids long. Using immunoSEQ multiplex PCR, the repertoire was profiled, and TCRdb retains in-frame clones only, with some absent. The table records about 170,000 clones, roughly 84% of them present only once. Material for sequencing was PBMCs or T cells enriched from blood (not recorded which). The chain uses TRBV19 and TRBJ2-1; tentatively, D is TRBD2 (7 bases). The receptor comes from a human donor with acute COVID-19. The donor label of this sample is uncertain. Here the CDR3 DNA reads TGTGCCAGTAGTACACTTGAGGGGGGGGGCTACAATGAGCAGTTCTTC. Translating gives CASSTLEGGGYNEQFF.